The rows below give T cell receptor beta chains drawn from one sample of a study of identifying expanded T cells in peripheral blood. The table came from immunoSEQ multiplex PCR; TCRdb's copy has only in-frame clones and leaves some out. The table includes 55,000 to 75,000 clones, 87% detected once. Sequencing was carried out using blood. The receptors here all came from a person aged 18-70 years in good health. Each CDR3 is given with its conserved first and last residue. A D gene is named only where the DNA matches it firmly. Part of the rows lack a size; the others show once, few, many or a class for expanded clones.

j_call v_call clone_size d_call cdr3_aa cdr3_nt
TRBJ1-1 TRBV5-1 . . CASSTQGYTEAFF TGCGCCAGCAGCACACAGGGTTACACTGAAGCTTTCTTT
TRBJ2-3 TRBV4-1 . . CASSGGGTDTQYF TGCGCCAGCAGCGGCGGCGGAACAGATACGCAGTATTTT
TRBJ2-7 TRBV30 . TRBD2 CAWSVTPGLAGQYF TGTGCCTGGAGTGTCACTCCGGGACTAGCGGGGCAGTACTTC
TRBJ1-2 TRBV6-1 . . CASSEEWALAFYGYTF TGTGCCAGCAGTGAAGAGTGGGCATTAGCCTTCTATGGCTACACCTTC
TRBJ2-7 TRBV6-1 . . CASSVARGRYEQYF TGTGCCAGCAGTGTAGCTAGGGGGAGGTACGAGCAGTACTTC
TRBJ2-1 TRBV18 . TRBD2 CASSRSGGSSYNEQFF TGTGCCAGCTCACGGAGCGGGGGGAGCTCCTACAATGAGCAGTTCTTC
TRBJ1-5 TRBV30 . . CAWAGGSNQPQHF TGTGCCTGGGCGGGGGGTAGCAATCAGCCCCAGCATTTT
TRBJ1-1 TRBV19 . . CASRPGANTEAFF TGTGCCAGTAGACCAGGGGCTAACACTGAAGCTTTCTTT
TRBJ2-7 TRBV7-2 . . CASSLALGAYEQYF TGTGCCAGCAGCTTGGCCTTGGGAGCCTACGAGCAGTACTTC
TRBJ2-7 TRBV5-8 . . CASSLEGALSYEPSKYF TGTGCCAGCAGCTTGGAAGGGGCGCTTAGCTACGAGCCCAGCAAGTACTTC
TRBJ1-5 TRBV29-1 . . CSVDQGPNQPQHF TGCAGCGTTGATCAAGGGCCCAATCAGCCCCAGCATTTT
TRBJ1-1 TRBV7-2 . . CASSFTGSDTEAFF TGTGCCAGCAGCTTTACAGGGTCCGACACTGAAGCTTTCTTT
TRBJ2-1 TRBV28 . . CASSNSDKHNEQFF TGTGCCAGCAGCAACTCGGACAAACACAATGAGCAGTTCTTC
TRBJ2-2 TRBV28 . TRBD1 CASSLGTGGDTGELFF TGTGCCAGCAGTTTAGGGACAGGGGGCGACACCGGGGAGCTGTTTTTT
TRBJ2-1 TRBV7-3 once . CASSLTSWTDQANEQFF TGTGCCAGCAGCTTAACATCTTGGACAGACCAGGCCAATGAGCAGTTCTTC
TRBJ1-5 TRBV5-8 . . CASNPMGLLGNQPQHF TGTGCCAGCAACCCCATGGGGCTCTTGGGGAATCAGCCCCAGCATTTT
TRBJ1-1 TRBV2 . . CATRLNTEAFF TGTGCAACTCGGCTGAACACTGAAGCTTTCTTT
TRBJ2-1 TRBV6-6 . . CASNGVWGDGNEQFF TGTGCCAGCAACGGCGTGTGGGGGGACGGAAATGAGCAGTTCTTC
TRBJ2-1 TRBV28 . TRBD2 CASRTSFYEQFF TGTGCCAGCCGGACTAGCTTCTATGAGCAGTTCTTC